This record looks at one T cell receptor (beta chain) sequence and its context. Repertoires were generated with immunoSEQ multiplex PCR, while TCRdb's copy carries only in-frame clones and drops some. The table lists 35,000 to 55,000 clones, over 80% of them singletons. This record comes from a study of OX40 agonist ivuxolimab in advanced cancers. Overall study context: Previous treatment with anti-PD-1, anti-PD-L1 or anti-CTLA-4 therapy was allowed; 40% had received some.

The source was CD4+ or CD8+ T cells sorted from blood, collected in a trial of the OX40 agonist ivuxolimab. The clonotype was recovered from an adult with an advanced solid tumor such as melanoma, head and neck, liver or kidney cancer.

CDR3 sequence: CASIGPTPQGLGTDGYTF. CDR3 in DNA: TGTGCCAGCATAGGCCCCACGCCCCAAGGTTTAGGTACTGATGGCTACACCTTC. This chain links TRBV28 with TRBJ1-2; D is ambiguous. CDR1 MDHEN and CDR2 SYDVKM come from the germline V gene. Deletions cut 7 bases from V and 6 bases from J, with 30 bases between. The CDR3 sequence is 18 residues long.